A selection of T cell receptor beta chains follows, all from one sample in a study of shared clonotypes between healthy human individuals. Produced via immunoSEQ multiplex PCR; TCRdb's table is partial and in-frame only. Of under 2,500,000 clones listed, nearly 97% are singletons. Input material: naive CD4+ T cells sorted from blood. These receptors all stem from a man in his late teens or twenties in good health. Both conserved end residues are part of each CDR3. Fields, in order: J gene, clone size, V gene, D gene, CDR3 DNA, CDR3 protein. A D gene is named only where the DNA matches it firmly. Not every row has a clone size; where given, it reads once, few, many or a size class.

j_gene: TRBJ1-6
abundance: -
v_gene: TRBV6-5
d_gene: -
CDR3nt: TGTGCCAGCGGGAGCTCCTATAATTCACCCCTCCACTTT
CDR3aa: CASGSSYNSPLHF

j_gene: TRBJ2-5
abundance: -
v_gene: TRBV4-1
d_gene: -
CDR3nt: TGCGCCAGCAGCCAAGATGGTACCCAGTACTTC
CDR3aa: CASSQDGTQYF

j_gene: TRBJ2-1
abundance: -
v_gene: TRBV25-1
d_gene: TRBD2
CDR3nt: TGTGCCAGCAAGGGTACTAGCGGGGGGGACAATGAGCAGTTCTTC
CDR3aa: CASKGTSGGDNEQFF

j_gene: TRBJ1-1
abundance: -
v_gene: TRBV5-1
d_gene: TRBD1
CDR3nt: TGCGCCAGCAGCTTACCGGGACAGGGGCCGGAAGCACTCGAAGCTTTCTTT
CDR3aa: CASSLPGQGPEALEAFF

j_gene: TRBJ1-5
abundance: -
v_gene: TRBV6-8
d_gene: -
CDR3nt: TGTGCCAGCAGTTTGGGAGGGAGTCAGCCCCAGCATTTT
CDR3aa: CASSLGGSQPQHF

j_gene: TRBJ2-1
abundance: -
v_gene: TRBV19
d_gene: TRBD2
CDR3nt: TGTGCCAGTAGTATCGGGGGGAGGGCCAAAAATGAGCAGTTCTTC
CDR3aa: CASSIGGRAKNEQFF

j_gene: TRBJ2-7
abundance: -
v_gene: TRBV18
d_gene: TRBD2
CDR3nt: TGTGCCAGCTCACTTGGACTAGCGGGAGGCCCACCTTTCTCCTACGAGCAGTACTTC
CDR3aa: CASSLGLAGGPPFSYEQYF

j_gene: TRBJ2-1
abundance: -
v_gene: TRBV30
d_gene: -
CDR3nt: TGTGCCTGGAGTGTGACGGTATTCGGTGAGCAGTTCTTC
CDR3aa: CAWSVTVFGEQFF

j_gene: TRBJ2-7
abundance: -
v_gene: TRBV6-1
d_gene: -
CDR3nt: TGTGCCAGCAATATCCAGGGAACATGGTACTTC
CDR3aa: CASNIQGTWYF

j_gene: TRBJ1-2
abundance: -
v_gene: TRBV20-1
d_gene: -
CDR3nt: TGCAGTGCCCCGGGACTTAATGGCTACACCTTC
CDR3aa: CSAPGLNGYTF

j_gene: TRBJ2-5
abundance: -
v_gene: TRBV5-6
d_gene: TRBD1
CDR3nt: TGTGCCAGCAGCTTGGTCGTAGGGGGCCGAGAGACCCAGTACTTC
CDR3aa: CASSLVVGGRETQYF

j_gene: TRBJ1-2
abundance: -
v_gene: TRBV2
d_gene: -
CDR3nt: TGTGCCAGCAATTTCAGGGCTTATGGCTACACCTTC
CDR3aa: CASNFRAYGYTF

j_gene: TRBJ1-2
abundance: -
v_gene: TRBV5-6
d_gene: -
CDR3nt: TGTGCCAGCAGCTCCTCGAAGAATACAGCTAACTATGGCTACACCTTC
CDR3aa: CASSSSKNTANYGYTF

j_gene: TRBJ2-1
abundance: -
v_gene: TRBV2
d_gene: TRBD2
CDR3nt: TGTGCCACCCGCAGTCAAGGTCTAGCGGGCGCTGAGCAGTTCTTC
CDR3aa: CATRSQGLAGAEQFF

j_gene: TRBJ2-7
abundance: -
v_gene: TRBV18
d_gene: -
CDR3nt: TGTGCCAGCCCATCTCAGGGAACCCTACCCTACGAGCAGTACTTC
CDR3aa: CASPSQGTLPYEQYF

j_gene: TRBJ1-6
abundance: -
v_gene: TRBV6-4
d_gene: -
CDR3nt: TGTGCCAGCAGTGACTCGATACTCAGGATGGGGCATGGATATTCACCCCTCCACTTT
CDR3aa: CASSDSILRMGHGYSPLHF

j_gene: TRBJ1-2
abundance: -
v_gene: TRBV6-5
d_gene: -
CDR3nt: TGTGCCAGCAGTTACTTGCAGGGTAATAATGGCTACACCTTC
CDR3aa: CASSYLQGNNGYTF

j_gene: TRBJ2-6
abundance: -
v_gene: TRBV18
d_gene: TRBD1
CDR3nt: TGTGCCAGCTCACCACAGGGGGCGCTTTCTGGGGCCAACGTCCTGACTTTC
CDR3aa: CASSPQGALSGANVLTF

j_gene: TRBJ2-5
abundance: -
v_gene: TRBV10-3
d_gene: -
CDR3nt: TGTGCCATCAGTGAGTCGCTTGGGGTAAGGGGGCAAGAGACCCAGTACTTC
CDR3aa: CAISESLGVRGQETQYF

j_gene: TRBJ2-7
abundance: -
v_gene: TRBV15
d_gene: -
CDR3nt: TGTGCCACCAGTTTAGGGCAGGGAAGCTCCTACGAGCAGTACTTC
CDR3aa: CATSLGQGSSYEQYF

j_gene: TRBJ1-1
abundance: -
v_gene: TRBV4-1
d_gene: TRBD1
CDR3nt: TGCGCCAGCAGCCCGCTACAGGGGGCAACTGAAGCTTTCTTT
CDR3aa: CASSPLQGATEAFF

j_gene: TRBJ2-7
abundance: -
v_gene: TRBV6-5
d_gene: TRBD2
CDR3nt: TGTGCCAGCAAGCGCGGGAGTTCCTACGAGCAGTACTTC
CDR3aa: CASKRGSSYEQYF

j_gene: TRBJ2-2
abundance: -
v_gene: TRBV30
d_gene: -
CDR3nt: TGTGCCTGGAGTGTACAGACGAACACCGGGGAGCTGTTTTTT
CDR3aa: CAWSVQTNTGELFF

j_gene: TRBJ1-2
abundance: -
v_gene: TRBV28
d_gene: -
CDR3nt: TGTGCCGTCCCGCTGGGAGATACCTCTAACTATGGCTACACCTTC
CDR3aa: CAVPLGDTSNYGYTF

j_gene: TRBJ2-6
abundance: -
v_gene: TRBV5-1
d_gene: TRBD1
CDR3nt: TGCGCCAGCAGTTATACAGGGGCTGGGGCCAACGTCCTGACTTTC
CDR3aa: CASSYTGAGANVLTF

j_gene: TRBJ2-7
abundance: -
v_gene: TRBV5-4
d_gene: -
CDR3nt: TGTGCCAGCAGCCGCCAGGGCTACGAGCAGTACTTC
CDR3aa: CASSRQGYEQYF

j_gene: TRBJ2-5
abundance: -
v_gene: TRBV2
d_gene: TRBD2
CDR3nt: TGTGCCAGCCTAGCGGGGGGGCACGAGACCCAGTACTTC
CDR3aa: CASLAGGHETQYF

j_gene: TRBJ2-1
abundance: once
v_gene: TRBV28
d_gene: TRBD1
CDR3nt: TGTGCCAGCAGTTTAGGGCAGGGGGCAGGAGAGCAGTTCTTC
CDR3aa: CASSLGQGAGEQFF

j_gene: TRBJ1-4
abundance: -
v_gene: TRBV7-9
d_gene: TRBD1
CDR3nt: TGTGCCAGCAGCCTAATGACAGGGAATGAAAAACTGTTTTTT
CDR3aa: CASSLMTGNEKLFF

j_gene: TRBJ1-1
abundance: once
v_gene: TRBV30
d_gene: -
CDR3nt: TGTGCCTACCGGACAGAATTAAAATTGAACACTGAAGCTTTCTTT
CDR3aa: CAYRTELKLNTEAFF

j_gene: TRBJ1-3
abundance: -
v_gene: TRBV6-5
d_gene: -
CDR3nt: TGTGCCAGCGGTGAGGGCCCCAACACCATATATTTT
CDR3aa: CASGEGPNTIYF

j_gene: TRBJ2-5
abundance: -
v_gene: TRBV5-1
d_gene: -
CDR3nt: TGCGCCAGCAGCTTATCGGGGGGCGAGTTCGAAAAGACCCAGTACTTC
CDR3aa: CASSLSGGEFEKTQYF

j_gene: TRBJ1-2
abundance: -
v_gene: TRBV28
d_gene: -
CDR3nt: TGTGCCAGCAGTTTATGGGCCAGGGGACCCCCTGGCTACACCTTC
CDR3aa: CASSLWARGPPGYTF

j_gene: TRBJ2-7
abundance: few
v_gene: TRBV6-5
d_gene: TRBD2
CDR3nt: TGTGCCAGCAGTTACCGGACTAGCGGCACCTACGAGCAGTACTTC
CDR3aa: CASSYRTSGTYEQYF

j_gene: TRBJ2-5
abundance: -
v_gene: TRBV18
d_gene: -
CDR3nt: TGTGCCAGCTCACCAAAGACATTACAAGAGACCCAGTACTTC
CDR3aa: CASSPKTLQETQYF

j_gene: TRBJ2-6
abundance: -
v_gene: TRBV19
d_gene: -
CDR3nt: TGTGCCAGTAGTATATGGCCATGGGGGGCTGGGGCCAACGTCCTGACTTTC
CDR3aa: CASSIWPWGAGANVLTF

j_gene: TRBJ1-2
abundance: -
v_gene: TRBV19
d_gene: -
CDR3nt: TGTGCCAGTAGTATAGATAGCGGGGCTAACTATGGCTACACCTTC
CDR3aa: CASSIDSGANYGYTF

j_gene: TRBJ1-1
abundance: -
v_gene: TRBV7-9
d_gene: TRBD1
CDR3nt: TGTGCCAGCAGCCCAACCCCGGGACAGGGAGACACTGAAGCTTTCTTT
CDR3aa: CASSPTPGQGDTEAFF

j_gene: TRBJ1-2
abundance: -
v_gene: TRBV6-5
d_gene: -
CDR3nt: TGTGCCAGCAGTTACCGGCGGACTGGAGACTATGGCTACACCTTC
CDR3aa: CASSYRRTGDYGYTF

j_gene: TRBJ1-2
abundance: -
v_gene: TRBV7-6
d_gene: -
CDR3nt: TGTGCCAGCAGCCCCTCAGGGGCTAACTATGGCTACACCTTC
CDR3aa: CASSPSGANYGYTF

j_gene: TRBJ2-5
abundance: -
v_gene: TRBV30
d_gene: -
CDR3nt: TGTGCCTGGAGTCAAGACCCCGAGACCCAGTACTTC
CDR3aa: CAWSQDPETQYF

j_gene: TRBJ2-5
abundance: -
v_gene: TRBV7-2
d_gene: -
CDR3nt: TGTGCCAGCAGCTTAGTGTGGGTTGGAGAGACCCAGTACTTC
CDR3aa: CASSLVWVGETQYF

j_gene: TRBJ2-3
abundance: -
v_gene: TRBV19
d_gene: TRBD2
CDR3nt: TGTGCCAGTAGGACTAGCGGGACTAGCACAGATACGCAGTATTTT
CDR3aa: CASRTSGTSTDTQYF

j_gene: TRBJ1-2
abundance: -
v_gene: TRBV6-5
d_gene: -
CDR3nt: TGTGCCAGCAGTCGCGCGGGGGCCTATGGCTACACCTTC
CDR3aa: CASSRAGAYGYTF

j_gene: TRBJ2-7
abundance: once
v_gene: TRBV7-2
d_gene: TRBD1
CDR3nt: TGTGCCAGCAGCAAGGGACAGGGGGCGTTCTACGAGCAGTACTTC
CDR3aa: CASSKGQGAFYEQYF

j_gene: TRBJ1-2
abundance: -
v_gene: TRBV18
d_gene: -
CDR3nt: TGTGCCAGCTCACCAATATCTGGGGATGATGGCTACACCTTC
CDR3aa: CASSPISGDDGYTF

j_gene: TRBJ2-7
abundance: once
v_gene: TRBV5-1
d_gene: -
CDR3nt: TGCGCCAGCAGCTTGGAAACAGGCAGCTCCTACGAGCAGTACTTC
CDR3aa: CASSLETGSSYEQYF

j_gene: TRBJ2-7
abundance: -
v_gene: TRBV29-1
d_gene: -
CDR3nt: TGCAGCGTTGAGAAGGGGGGATACGAGCAGTACTTC
CDR3aa: CSVEKGGYEQYF

j_gene: TRBJ2-1
abundance: -
v_gene: TRBV10-3
d_gene: -
CDR3nt: TGTGCCACCGGAGGAAGCTCCTACAATGAGCAGTTCTTC
CDR3aa: CATGGSSYNEQFF

j_gene: TRBJ2-1
abundance: -
v_gene: TRBV9
d_gene: -
CDR3nt: TGTGCCAGCAGCGTCGAACCAGGGGACAATGAGCAGTTCTTC
CDR3aa: CASSVEPGDNEQFF

j_gene: TRBJ2-3
abundance: -
v_gene: TRBV6-1
d_gene: TRBD2
CDR3nt: TGTGCCAGCAGCGAAACTAGCGGGGGGCCGAGAGATACGCAGTATTTT
CDR3aa: CASSETSGGPRDTQYF